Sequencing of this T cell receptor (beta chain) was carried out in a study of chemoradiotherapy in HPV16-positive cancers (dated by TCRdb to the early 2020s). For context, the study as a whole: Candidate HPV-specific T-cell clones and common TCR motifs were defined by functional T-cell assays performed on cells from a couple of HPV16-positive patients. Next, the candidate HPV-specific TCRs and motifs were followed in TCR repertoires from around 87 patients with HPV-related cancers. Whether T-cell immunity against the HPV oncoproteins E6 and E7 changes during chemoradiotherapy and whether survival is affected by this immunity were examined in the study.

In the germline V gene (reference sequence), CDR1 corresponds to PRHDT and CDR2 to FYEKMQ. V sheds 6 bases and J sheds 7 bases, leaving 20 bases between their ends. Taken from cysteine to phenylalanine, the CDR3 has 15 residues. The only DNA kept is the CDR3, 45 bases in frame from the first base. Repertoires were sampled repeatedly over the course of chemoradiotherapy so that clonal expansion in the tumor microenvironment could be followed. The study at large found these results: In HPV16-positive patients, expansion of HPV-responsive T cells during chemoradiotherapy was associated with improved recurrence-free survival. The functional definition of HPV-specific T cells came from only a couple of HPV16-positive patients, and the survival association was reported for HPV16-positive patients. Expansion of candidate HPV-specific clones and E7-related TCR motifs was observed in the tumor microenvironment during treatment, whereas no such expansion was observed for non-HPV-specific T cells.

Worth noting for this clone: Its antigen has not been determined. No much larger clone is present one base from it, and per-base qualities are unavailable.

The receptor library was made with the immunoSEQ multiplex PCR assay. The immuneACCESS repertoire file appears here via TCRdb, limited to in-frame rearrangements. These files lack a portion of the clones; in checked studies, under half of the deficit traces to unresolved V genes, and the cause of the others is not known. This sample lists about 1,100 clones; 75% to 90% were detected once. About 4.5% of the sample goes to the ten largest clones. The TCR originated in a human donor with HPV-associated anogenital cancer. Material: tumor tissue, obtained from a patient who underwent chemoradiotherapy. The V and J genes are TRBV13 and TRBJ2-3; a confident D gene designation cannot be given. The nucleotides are TGTGCCAGCAGTCTAGGGTTCCTCGGTGCAAATACGCAGTATTTT. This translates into CASSLGFLGANTQYF.